This TCR beta chain was recovered during a study of human T cells and chemical hapten exposure. Across the study: Alopecia universalis, totalis or areata was present in patients who were mostly female. Whole-study results and caveats: Controls had significantly fewer large CDR3 similarity clusters than were formed by expanded TCRs. After DPC sensitization, TCRs above 1 in 1000 frequency showed no change.

The time point here: pre-sensitization, week 0. This sample's treatment: therapeutic diphenylcyclopropenone sensitization with weekly scalp DPC. Sample donors consisted of patients with alopecia, aged 18 to 70 years, who were suitable for DPC. TCRdb reprocessed the RACE reads via MiXCR and lists one record per CDR3 protein. This table has 240,000 or so distinct CDR3 sequences, more than 6.5% appearing once. Per germline, CDR1 SGHTA and CDR2 FQGNSA. This CDR3 has 16 amino acids. Trimming removed 0 bases from V and 0 bases from J, with 9 bases in between. This clonotype was counted ten times or more. Its antigen remains unidentified.

This receptor was taken from a woman in her 40s with alopecia areata. Some clones in this sample may be carry-over from other donors' samples. The chain carries TRBV7-2 and TRBJ2-1; no clear D gene. The sample in question was whole blood, obtained in connection with sensitization to the hapten diphenylcyclopropenone (DPC). The CDR3 here is CASSLAGWSSYNEQFF. CDR3 sequence (DNA): TGTGCCAGCAGCTTAGCGGGTTGGAGCTCCTACAATGAGCAGTTCTTC.